This TCR beta chain was documented in a study of blood T cell repertoires in COVID-19. The V and J ends lost 5 bases and 0 bases, in that order; junction bases with no gene match: 13. The germline V gene has CDR1 KGHDR and CDR2 SFDVKD. This CDR3 is built from 18 residues. Profiling relied on immunoSEQ multiplex PCR, and the TCRdb table lists in-frame clones only, not all of them. This table holds 29,000 or so clones, roughly 83% found once. The source is a man at least 80 years old with active COVID-19. The sequenced sample was peripheral blood. The chain employs TRBV24-1 and TRBJ2-3; 7 positions agree with TRBD2. The DNA for the CDR3 is TGTGCCACCAGTGCCGGCCGCGGGGGAATCGTTAGCACAGATACGCAGTATTTT. Translating gives CATSAGRGGIVSTDTQYF.